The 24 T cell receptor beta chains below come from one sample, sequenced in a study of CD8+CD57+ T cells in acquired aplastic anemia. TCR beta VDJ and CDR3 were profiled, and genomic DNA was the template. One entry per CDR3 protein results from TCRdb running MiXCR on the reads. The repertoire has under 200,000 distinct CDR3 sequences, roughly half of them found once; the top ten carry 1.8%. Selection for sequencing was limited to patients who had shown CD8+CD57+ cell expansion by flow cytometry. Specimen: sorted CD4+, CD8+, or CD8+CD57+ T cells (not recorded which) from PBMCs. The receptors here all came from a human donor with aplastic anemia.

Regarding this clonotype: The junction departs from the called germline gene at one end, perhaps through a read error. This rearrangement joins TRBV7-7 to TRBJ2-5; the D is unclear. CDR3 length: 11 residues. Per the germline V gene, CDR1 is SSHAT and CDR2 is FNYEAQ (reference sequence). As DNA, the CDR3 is TGTGCTAGCAGCTCACCCCCGGCCCAGTACTTC. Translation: CASSSPPAQYF.

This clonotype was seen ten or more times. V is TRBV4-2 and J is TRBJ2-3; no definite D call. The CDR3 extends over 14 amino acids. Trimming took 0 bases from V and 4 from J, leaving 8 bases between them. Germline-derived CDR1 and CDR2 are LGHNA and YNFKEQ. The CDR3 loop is CASSQDRVADTQYF. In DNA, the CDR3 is TGTGCCAGCAGCCAAGATCGAGTGGCAGATACGCAGTATTTT.

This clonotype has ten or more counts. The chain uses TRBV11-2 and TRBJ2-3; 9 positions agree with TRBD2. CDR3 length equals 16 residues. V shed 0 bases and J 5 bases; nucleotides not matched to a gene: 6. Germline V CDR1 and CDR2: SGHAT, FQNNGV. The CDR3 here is CASSLDGRGGGDTQYF. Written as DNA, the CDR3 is TGTGCCAGCAGCTTAGATGGGCGGGGGGGAGGAGATACGCAGTATTTT. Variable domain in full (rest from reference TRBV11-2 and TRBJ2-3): EAGVAQSPRYKIIEKRQSVAFWCNPISGHATLYWYQQILGQGPKLLIQFQNNGVVDDSQLPKDRFSAERLKGVDSTLKIQPAKLEDSAVYLCASSLDGRGGGDTQYFGPGTRLTVL.

CDR3 sequence (DNA): TGCAGCGTGGTGGGGGCTATCTACACCTACGAGCAGTACTTC. Its protein product is CSVVGAIYTYEQYF. V is TRBV29-1 and J is TRBJ2-7; a possible D gene is TRBD1 (6 bases). In germline, CDR1 is SQVTM, CDR2 ANQGSEA. V lost 6 bases and J 2 bases, leaving 17 bases between the germline ends. This CDR3 region has 14 residues.

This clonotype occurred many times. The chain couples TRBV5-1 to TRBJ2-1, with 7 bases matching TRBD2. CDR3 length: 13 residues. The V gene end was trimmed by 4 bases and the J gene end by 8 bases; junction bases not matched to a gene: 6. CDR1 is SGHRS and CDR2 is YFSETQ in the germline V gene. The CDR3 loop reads CASSLTSEDEQFF. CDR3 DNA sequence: TGCGCCAGCAGCCTAACTAGCGAGGATGAGCAGTTCTTC.

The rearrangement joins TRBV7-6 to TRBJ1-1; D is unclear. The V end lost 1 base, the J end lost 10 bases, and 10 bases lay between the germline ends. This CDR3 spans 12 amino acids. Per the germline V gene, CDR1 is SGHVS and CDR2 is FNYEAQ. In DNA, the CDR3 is TGTGCCAGCAGCTTAGACAGTGGGAGAGCTTTCTTT. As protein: CASSLDSGRAFF.

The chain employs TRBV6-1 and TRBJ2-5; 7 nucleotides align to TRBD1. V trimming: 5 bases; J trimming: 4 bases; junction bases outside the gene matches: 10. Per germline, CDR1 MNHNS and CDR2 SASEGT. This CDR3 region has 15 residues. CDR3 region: CASSIRQGRGETQYF. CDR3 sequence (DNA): TGTGCCAGCAGTATACGACAGGGTCGGGGAGAGACCCAGTACTTC.

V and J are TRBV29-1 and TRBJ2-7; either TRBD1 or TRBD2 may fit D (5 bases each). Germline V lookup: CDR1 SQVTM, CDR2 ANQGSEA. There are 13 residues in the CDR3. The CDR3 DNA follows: TGCAGAGTTTGGGACGGTGCCTCCTACGAGCAGTACTTC. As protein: CRVWDGASYEQYF.

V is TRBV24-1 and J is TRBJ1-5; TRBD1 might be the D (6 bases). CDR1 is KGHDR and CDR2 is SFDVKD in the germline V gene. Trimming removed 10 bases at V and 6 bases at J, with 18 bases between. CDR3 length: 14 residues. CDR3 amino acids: CATSTGMVAQPQHF. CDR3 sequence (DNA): TGTGCCACGTCCACAGGGATGGTCGCTCAGCCCCAGCATTTT.

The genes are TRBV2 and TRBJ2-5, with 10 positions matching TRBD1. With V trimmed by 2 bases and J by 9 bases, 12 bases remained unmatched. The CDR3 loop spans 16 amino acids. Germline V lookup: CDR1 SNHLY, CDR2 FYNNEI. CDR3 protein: CASSEWGQGHGQPQYF. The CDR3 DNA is TGTGCCAGCAGTGAATGGGGACAGGGGCATGGTCAGCCCCAGTACTTC.

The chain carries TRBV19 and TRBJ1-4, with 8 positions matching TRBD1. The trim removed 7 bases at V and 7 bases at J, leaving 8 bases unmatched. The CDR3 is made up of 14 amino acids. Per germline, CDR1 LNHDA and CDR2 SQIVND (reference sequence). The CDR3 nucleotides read TGTGCCAGTACCGAGACAGGGGTGGGTGAAAAACTGTTTTTT. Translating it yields CASTETGVGEKLFF.

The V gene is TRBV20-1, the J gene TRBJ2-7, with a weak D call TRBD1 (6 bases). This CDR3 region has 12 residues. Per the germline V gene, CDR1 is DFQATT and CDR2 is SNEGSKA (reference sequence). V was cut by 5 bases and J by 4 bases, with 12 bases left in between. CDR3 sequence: CSALGTTYEQYF. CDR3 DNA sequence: TGCAGTGCTTTAGGGACAACGTACGAGCAGTACTTC.

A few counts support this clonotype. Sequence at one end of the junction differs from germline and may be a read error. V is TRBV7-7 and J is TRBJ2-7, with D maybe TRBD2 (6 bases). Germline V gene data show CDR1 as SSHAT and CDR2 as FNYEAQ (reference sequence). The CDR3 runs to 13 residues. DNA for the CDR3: TGTGCTAGCAGCCCCCATGGAGGGTCCGAGCAGTACTTC. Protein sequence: CASSPHGGSEQYF.

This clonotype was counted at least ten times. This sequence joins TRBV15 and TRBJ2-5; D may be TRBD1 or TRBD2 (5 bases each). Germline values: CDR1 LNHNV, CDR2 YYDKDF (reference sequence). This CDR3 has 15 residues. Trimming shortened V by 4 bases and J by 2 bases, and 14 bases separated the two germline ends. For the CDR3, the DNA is TGTGCCACCAGCAACCTCCGGGACGGACAAGAGACCCAGTACTTC. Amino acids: CATSNLRDGQETQYF.

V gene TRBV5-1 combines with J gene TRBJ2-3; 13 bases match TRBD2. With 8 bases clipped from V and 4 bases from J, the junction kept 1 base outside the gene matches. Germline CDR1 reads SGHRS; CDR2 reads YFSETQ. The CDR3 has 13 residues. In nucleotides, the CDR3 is TGCGCCAGTGGGACTAGCGGGGCAGATACGCAGTATTTT. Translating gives CASGTSGADTQYF.

In nucleotides, the CDR3 is TGTGCCAGTGTCAGGGTTAGGGGCACTGAAGCTTTCTTT. Translating it yields CASVRVRGTEAFF. V is TRBV19 and J is TRBJ1-1, with D perhaps TRBD1 (5 bases). V lost 8 bases and J 4 bases, leaving 14 bases between the germline ends. There are 13 residues in the CDR3. Looked up from germline, CDR1 is LNHDA and CDR2 is SQIVND (reference sequence).

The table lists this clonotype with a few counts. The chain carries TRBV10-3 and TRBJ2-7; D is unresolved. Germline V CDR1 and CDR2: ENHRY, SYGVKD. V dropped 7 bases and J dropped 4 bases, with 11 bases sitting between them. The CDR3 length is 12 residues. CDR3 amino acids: CAIKGSTYEQYF. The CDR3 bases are TGTGCCATCAAAGGGTCTACGTACGAGCAGTACTTC.

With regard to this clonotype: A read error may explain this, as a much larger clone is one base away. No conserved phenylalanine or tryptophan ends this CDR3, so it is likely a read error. The chain's CDR3 is CASSQDSRTSGEQFS. CDR3 DNA: TGCGCCAGCAGCCAAGACAGTAGGACCTCAGGTGAGCAGTTCTCC. The J gene is TRBJ2-1, the V gene TRBV4-3; D not certain. The CDR3 consists of 15 residues. CDR1 and CDR2 (germline): LGHNA, YSLEER. Trimming left V 0 bases short and J 9 bases short, with 15 bases between.

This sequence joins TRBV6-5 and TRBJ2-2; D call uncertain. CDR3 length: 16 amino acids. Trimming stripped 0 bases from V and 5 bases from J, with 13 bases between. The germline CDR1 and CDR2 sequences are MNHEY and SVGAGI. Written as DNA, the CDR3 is TGTGCCAGCAGTTACTCGGGCGGCAGTTTGACCGGGGAGCTGTTTTTT. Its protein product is CASSYSGGSLTGELFF.

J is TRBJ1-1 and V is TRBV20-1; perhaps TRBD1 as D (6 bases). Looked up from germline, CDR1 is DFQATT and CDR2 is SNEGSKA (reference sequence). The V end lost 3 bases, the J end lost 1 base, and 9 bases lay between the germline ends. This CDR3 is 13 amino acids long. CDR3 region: CSARVTGNTEAFF. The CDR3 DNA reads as TGCAGTGCTAGGGTGACAGGGAACACTGAAGCTTTCTTT.

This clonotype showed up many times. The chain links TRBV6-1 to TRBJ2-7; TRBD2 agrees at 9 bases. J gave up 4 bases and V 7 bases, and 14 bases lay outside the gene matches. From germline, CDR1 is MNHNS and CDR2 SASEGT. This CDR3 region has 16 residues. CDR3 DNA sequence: TGTGCCAGCAACCCCCTTGCTAGCGGGAATAGATACGAGCAGTACTTC. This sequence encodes CASNPLASGNRYEQYF.

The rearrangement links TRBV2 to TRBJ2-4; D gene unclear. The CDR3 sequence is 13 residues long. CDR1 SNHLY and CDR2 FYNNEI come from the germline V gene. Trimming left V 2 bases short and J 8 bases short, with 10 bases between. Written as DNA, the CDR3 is TGTGCCAGCAGTGAATTCGGGTACGACATTCAGTACTTC. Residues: CASSEFGYDIQYF.

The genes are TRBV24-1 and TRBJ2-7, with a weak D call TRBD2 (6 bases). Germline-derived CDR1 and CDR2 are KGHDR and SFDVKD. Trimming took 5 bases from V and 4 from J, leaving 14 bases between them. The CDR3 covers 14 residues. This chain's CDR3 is CATSAGTGDYEQYF. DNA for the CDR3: TGTGCCACCAGTGCCGGGACGGGGGATTACGAGCAGTACTTC.

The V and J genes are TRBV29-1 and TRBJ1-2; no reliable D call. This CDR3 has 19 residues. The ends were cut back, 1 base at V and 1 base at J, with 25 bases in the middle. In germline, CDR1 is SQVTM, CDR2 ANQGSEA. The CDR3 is CSVEALTLADEGFNYGYTF. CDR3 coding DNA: TGCAGCGTTGAAGCACTTACTTTAGCAGACGAAGGCTTTAACTATGGCTACACCTTC.